The rows below give T cell receptor beta chains drawn from one sample of a study of blood T cells in healthy people across ages. TCRdb itself ran the 5' RACE reads through MiXCR, one entry per CDR3 protein. This sample has around 1.1 million distinct CDR3 sequences, with around two fifths found just once. Sequencing input: blood. The receptors here all came from a young man in good health. Both conserved end residues are part of each CDR3. The D gene is left open where the match is weak. The listing skips clone size in some rows; elsewhere it reads once, few, many or a size class.

J: TRBJ2-3; D: TRBD1; V: TRBV5-1; size: few; length: 16; DNA: TGCGCCAGCAGCGTTACAGGGGCTTCGGGCACAGATACGCAGTATTTT; CDR3: CASSVTGASGTDTQYF
J: TRBJ1-1; D: TRBD1; V: TRBV20-1; size: .; length: 14; DNA: TGCAGTGCTAGGACCGGGACAGGGAACAATGAAGCTTTCTTT; CDR3: CSARTGTGNNEAFF
J: TRBJ2-7; D: .; V: TRBV12-3/TRBV12-4; size: few; length: 13; DNA: TGTGCCAGCAGTCGGGACCCCGGCAATGAGCAGTACTTC; CDR3: CASSRDPGNEQYF
J: TRBJ2-5; D: .; V: TRBV6-5; size: .; length: 16; DNA: TGTGCCAGCAGTTACGAGGTCCGAGGAACCCAAGAGACCCAGTACTTC; CDR3: CASSYEVRGTQETQYF
J: TRBJ1-2; D: .; V: TRBV14; size: few; length: 14; DNA: TGTGCCAGCAGCCAAGACCCCTATGACTATGGCTACACCTTC; CDR3: CASSQDPYDYGYTF
J: TRBJ2-1; D: .; V: TRBV27; size: .; length: 12; DNA: TGTGCCAGCAGGCAGTACTACAATGAGCAGTTCTTC; CDR3: CASRQYYNEQFF
J: TRBJ2-7; D: .; V: TRBV29-1; size: .; length: 11; DNA: TGCAGCGTTGGGCAGCCCTACGAGCAGTACTTC; CDR3: CSVGQPYEQYF
J: TRBJ1-1; D: .; V: TRBV7-3; size: .; length: 14; DNA: TGTGCCAGCCGGGCCAACGTACTGAACACTGAAGCTTTCTTT; CDR3: CASRANVLNTEAFF
J: TRBJ1-2; D: .; V: TRBV7-2; size: few; length: 15; DNA: TGTGCCAGCAGCTTAAGTATCGTCGGCTTCTATGGCTACACCTTC; CDR3: CASSLSIVGFYGYTF
J: TRBJ2-2; D: .; V: TRBV5-1; size: .; length: 16; DNA: TGCGCCAGCAGCTTACAGGGTCCGTCGAACACCGGGGAGCTGTTTTTT; CDR3: CASSLQGPSNTGELFF
J: TRBJ2-1; D: .; V: TRBV13; size: .; length: 17; DNA: TGTGCCAGCAGCTTATCTTTGGGCGGGGCCTCCTACAATGAGCAGTTCTTC; CDR3: CASSLSLGGASYNEQFF
J: TRBJ2-3; D: .; V: TRBV14; size: .; length: 15; DNA: TGTGCCAGCAGACAGGAACAGGGCCGGACAGATACGCAGTATTTT; CDR3: CASRQEQGRTDTQYF
J: TRBJ1-5; D: .; V: TRBV20-1; size: few; length: 14; DNA: TGCAGTGCTAGATCCAGGGCCTTCAATCAGCCCCAGCATTTT; CDR3: CSARSRAFNQPQHF
J: TRBJ2-2; D: .; V: TRBV29-1; size: .; length: 15; DNA: TGCAGCGTTGAGATCCGCAGGGCGAACACCGGGGAGCTGTTTTTT; CDR3: CSVEIRRANTGELFF
J: TRBJ1-2; D: TRBD1; V: TRBV12-3/TRBV12-4; size: few; length: 14; DNA: TGTGCCAGCAGTTCGACAGGGCTGTCCTATGGCTACACCTTC; CDR3: CASSSTGLSYGYTF
J: TRBJ2-1; D: .; V: TRBV5-1; size: few; length: 15; DNA: TGCGCCAGCAGCTTGACTAGCTTCTCCTACAATGAGCAGTTCTTC; CDR3: CASSLTSFSYNEQFF
J: TRBJ2-1; D: TRBD2; V: TRBV20-1; size: .; length: 14; DNA: TGCAGTGCTATCACCGGGACTAGCGGGGGGGAGCAGTTCTTC; CDR3: CSAITGTSGGEQFF
J: TRBJ1-4; D: .; V: TRBV4-3; size: many; length: 15; DNA: TGCGCCAGCAGCCAAGATTCTGGCAGCCCTGAAAAACTGTTTTTT; CDR3: CASSQDSGSPEKLFF
J: TRBJ2-6; D: TRBD1; V: TRBV20-1; size: .; length: 19; DNA: TGCAGTGCTACCAACTTCAGGGGGCCCTCAGCGCGGGGGGCCAACGTCCTGACTTTC; CDR3: CSATNFRGPSARGANVLTF
J: TRBJ2-3; D: .; V: TRBV28; size: .; length: 15; DNA: TGTGCCACCGTACCCGGGACGGCTAGCACAGATACGCAGTATTTT; CDR3: CATVPGTASTDTQYF
J: TRBJ1-5; D: .; V: TRBV6-2/TRBV6-3; size: .; length: 12; DNA: TGTGCCAGCAGTTACGAGAATCAGCCCCAGCATTTT; CDR3: CASSYENQPQHF
J: TRBJ2-5; D: .; V: TRBV11-2; size: .; length: 13; DNA: TGTGCCAGCAGCTTAGAGGCGGGGGAGACCCAGTACTTC; CDR3: CASSLEAGETQYF
J: TRBJ2-7; D: TRBD1; V: TRBV18; size: .; length: 16; DNA: TGTGCCAGCTCACCACGCGGGACAGGGGGCTCCTACGAGCAGTACTTC; CDR3: CASSPRGTGGSYEQYF
J: TRBJ2-1; D: .; V: TRBV27; size: few; length: 14; DNA: TGTGCCAGCAGTCAAGGACAGACTCTCAATGAGCAGTTCTTC; CDR3: CASSQGQTLNEQFF
J: TRBJ2-3; D: .; V: TRBV7-2; size: few; length: 14; DNA: TGTGCCAGCAGCAACCCTCTTCGCACAGATACGCAGTATTTT; CDR3: CASSNPLRTDTQYF
J: TRBJ2-7; D: TRBD1; V: TRBV20-1; size: .; length: 13; DNA: TGCAGTGCTGGTGGACAGGGAGCGCGCGAGCAGTACTTC; CDR3: CSAGGQGAREQYF
J: TRBJ1-1; D: .; V: TRBV5-1; size: few; length: 14; DNA: TGCGCCAGCAGCTTGGATCCGGGTGGCACTGAAGCTTTCTTT; CDR3: CASSLDPGGTEAFF
J: TRBJ2-3; D: .; V: TRBV7-8; size: once; length: 15; DNA: TGTGTCAGCAGCTTGGGATTCGGGAACACAGATACGCAGTATTTT; CDR3: CVSSLGFGNTDTQYF
J: TRBJ2-3; D: TRBD1; V: TRBV11-3; size: few; length: 16; DNA: TGTGCCAGCAGCTCAGCCGGGACAGGGGTATCAGATACGCAGTATTTT; CDR3: CASSSAGTGVSDTQYF
J: TRBJ1-2; D: TRBD1; V: TRBV10-3; size: .; length: 15; DNA: TGTGCCATCAGTTTCGACAGGGGGGGGAACTATGGCTACACCTTC; CDR3: CAISFDRGGNYGYTF
J: TRBJ2-3; D: TRBD2; V: TRBV7-9; size: .; length: 15; DNA: TGTGCCAGCAGCTTATCAGCGGGGGGGTCAGATACGCAGTATTTT; CDR3: CASSLSAGGSDTQYF
J: TRBJ1-6; D: TRBD1; V: TRBV9; size: .; length: 15; DNA: TGTGCCAGCAGCGCAAAGGGGACAGGGGACTCACCCCTCCACTTT; CDR3: CASSAKGTGDSPLHF
J: TRBJ2-3; D: .; V: TRBV27; size: .; length: 17; DNA: TGTGCCAGCAGTCAAATCCCACGACAGCACCCGGGAGATACGCAGTATTTT; CDR3: CASSQIPRQHPGDTQYF
J: TRBJ1-5; D: .; V: TRBV2; size: .; length: 21; DNA: TGTGCCAGCAGGAAGTCAGGGGCTAGCCCAAACCCCCATAAGGGCGATCAGCCCCAGCATTTT; CDR3: CASRKSGASPNPHKGDQPQHF
J: TRBJ2-3; D: TRBD2; V: TRBV7-2; size: .; length: 19; DNA: TGTGCCAGCAGCTTTCCCAAGGGCCAGCGGGGGGGCCTAGCAGATACGCAGTATTTT; CDR3: CASSFPKGQRGGLADTQYF
J: TRBJ2-3; D: TRBD2; V: TRBV29-1; size: .; length: 18; DNA: TGCAGCGCCCCGGGAAGCGGGGGGGAATTCCTTTACACAGATACGCAGTATTTT; CDR3: CSAPGSGGEFLYTDTQYF
J: TRBJ1-5; D: TRBD1; V: TRBV27; size: .; length: 14; DNA: TGTGCCAGCAGTTTCGACAGGGTGGCTCAGCCCCAGCATTTT; CDR3: CASSFDRVAQPQHF
J: TRBJ2-3; D: .; V: TRBV28; size: few; length: 15; DNA: TGTGCCAGCAGCCAAGAGATACCCAGCACAGATACGCAGTATTTT; CDR3: CASSQEIPSTDTQYF
J: TRBJ2-5; D: TRBD2; V: TRBV4-2; size: .; length: 17; DNA: TGTGCCAGCAGCCATTACGGACTAGCGGGGGATGGTGAGACCCAGTACTTC; CDR3: CASSHYGLAGDGETQYF
J: TRBJ1-1; D: .; V: TRBV6-5; size: .; length: 15; DNA: TGTGCCAGCAGTTACGGAGTCTGGGAAAACACTGAAGCTTTCTTT; CDR3: CASSYGVWENTEAFF
J: TRBJ1-1; D: .; V: TRBV29-1; size: .; length: 13; DNA: TGCAGCGTTGCTCGGGCCAGCAACACTGAAGCTTTCTTT; CDR3: CSVARASNTEAFF